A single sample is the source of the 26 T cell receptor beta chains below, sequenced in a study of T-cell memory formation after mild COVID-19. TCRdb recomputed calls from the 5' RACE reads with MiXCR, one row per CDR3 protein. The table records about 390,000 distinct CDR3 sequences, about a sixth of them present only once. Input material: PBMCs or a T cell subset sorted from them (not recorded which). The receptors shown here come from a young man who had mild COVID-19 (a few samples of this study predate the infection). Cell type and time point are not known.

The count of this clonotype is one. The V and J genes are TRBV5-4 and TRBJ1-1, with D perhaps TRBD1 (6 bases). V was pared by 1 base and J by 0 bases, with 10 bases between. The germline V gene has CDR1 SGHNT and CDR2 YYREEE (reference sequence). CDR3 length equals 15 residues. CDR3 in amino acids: CASSLMGHMNTEAFF. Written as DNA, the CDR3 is TGTGCCAGCAGCTTGATGGGACACATGAACACTGAAGCTTTCTTT.

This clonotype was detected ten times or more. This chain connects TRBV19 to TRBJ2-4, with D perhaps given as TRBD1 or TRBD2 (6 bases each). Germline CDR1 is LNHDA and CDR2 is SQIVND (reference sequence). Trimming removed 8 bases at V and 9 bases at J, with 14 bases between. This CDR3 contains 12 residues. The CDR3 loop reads CASGGGLGIQYF. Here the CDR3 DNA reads TGTGCCAGTGGAGGGGGGCTGGGCATTCAGTACTTC.

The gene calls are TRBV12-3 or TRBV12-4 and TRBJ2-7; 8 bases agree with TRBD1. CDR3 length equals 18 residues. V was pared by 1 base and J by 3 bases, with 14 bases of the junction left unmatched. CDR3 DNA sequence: TGTGCCAGCAGTTTAGTGAGACAGGGGTCCTCGGACTACTACGAGCAGTACTTC. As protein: CASSLVRQGSSDYYEQYF.

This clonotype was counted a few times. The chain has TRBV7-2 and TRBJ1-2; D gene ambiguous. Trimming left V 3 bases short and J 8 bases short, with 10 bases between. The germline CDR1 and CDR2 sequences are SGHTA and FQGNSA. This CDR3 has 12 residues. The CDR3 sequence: CASSFTSGGYTF. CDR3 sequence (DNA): TGTGCCAGCAGCTTCACCTCGGGGGGCTACACCTTC.

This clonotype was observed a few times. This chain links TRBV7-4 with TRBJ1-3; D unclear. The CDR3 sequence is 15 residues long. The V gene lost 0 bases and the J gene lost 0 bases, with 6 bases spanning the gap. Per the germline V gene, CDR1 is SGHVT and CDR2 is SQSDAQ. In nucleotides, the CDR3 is TGTGCCAGCAGCTTAGCGTCGAGCTCTGGAAACACCATATATTTT. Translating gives CASSLASSSGNTIYF.

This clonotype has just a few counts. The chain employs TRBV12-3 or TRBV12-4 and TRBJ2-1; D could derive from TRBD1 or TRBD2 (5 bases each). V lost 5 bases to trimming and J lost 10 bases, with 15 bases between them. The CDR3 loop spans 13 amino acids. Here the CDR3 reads CASSMNQRGEQFF. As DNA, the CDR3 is TGTGCCAGCAGTATGAATCAACGGGGCGAGCAGTTCTTC.

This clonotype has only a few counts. DNA of the CDR3: TGTGCCAGCGGTTACGCGGGGGCGAATGAAAAACTGTTTTTT. Translated, it gives CASGYAGANEKLFF. The chain carries TRBV9 and TRBJ1-4; TRBD1 might be the D (6 bases). The germline V and J ends were trimmed by 7 bases and 5 bases, with 15 bases remaining between them. Germline-derived CDR1 and CDR2 are SGDLS and YYNGEE. This CDR3 comprises 14 residues.

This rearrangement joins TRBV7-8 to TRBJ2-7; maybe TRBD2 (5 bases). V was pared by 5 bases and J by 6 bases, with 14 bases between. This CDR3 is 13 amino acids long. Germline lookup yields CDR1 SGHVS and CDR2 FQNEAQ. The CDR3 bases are TGTGCCAGCAGCCACCGTGGAGGCGGCGAGCAGTACTTC. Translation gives CASSHRGGGEQYF.

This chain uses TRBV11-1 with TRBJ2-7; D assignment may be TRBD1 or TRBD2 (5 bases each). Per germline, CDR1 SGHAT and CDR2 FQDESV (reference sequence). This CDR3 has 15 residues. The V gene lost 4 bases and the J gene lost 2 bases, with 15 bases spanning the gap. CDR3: CASSYRGRAAYEQYF. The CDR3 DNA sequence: TGTGCCAGCAGCTACCGGGGCAGGGCGGCCTACGAGCAGTACTTC.

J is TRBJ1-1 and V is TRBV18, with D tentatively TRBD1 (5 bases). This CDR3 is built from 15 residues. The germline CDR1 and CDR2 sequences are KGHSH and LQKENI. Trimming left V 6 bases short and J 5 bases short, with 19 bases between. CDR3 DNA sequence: TGTGCCAGCTCTCCGGGGACCTCCTTTGGGACTGAAGCTTTCTTT. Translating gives CASSPGTSFGTEAFF.

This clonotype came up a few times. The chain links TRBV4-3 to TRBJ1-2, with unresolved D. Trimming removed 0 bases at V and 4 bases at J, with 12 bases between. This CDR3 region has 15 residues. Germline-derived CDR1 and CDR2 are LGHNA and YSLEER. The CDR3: CASSQDYGLAYGYTF. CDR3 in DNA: TGCGCCAGCAGCCAAGATTACGGGTTGGCCTATGGCTACACCTTC.

CDR3 protein: CASSLFRGRENTEAFF. Written as DNA, the CDR3 is TGTGCCAGCAGTTTATTCAGGGGGCGAGAGAACACTGAAGCTTTCTTT. The chain has TRBV28 and TRBJ1-1; 8 bases are a match to TRBD1. V was pared by 1 base and J by 1 base, with 5 bases of the junction left unmatched. Germline V lookup: CDR1 MDHEN, CDR2 SYDVKM. This CDR3 has 16 residues.

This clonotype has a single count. The CDR3 DNA sequence: TGCGCCAGCAGCCAGGAAGAAGCTAACACTGAAGCTTTCTTT. Encoded protein: CASSQEEANTEAFF. The chain carries TRBV4-3 and TRBJ1-1; D gene ambiguous. V lost 3 bases to trimming and J lost 2 bases, with 10 bases between them. CDR1 is LGHNA and CDR2 is YSLEER in the germline V gene. The CDR3 runs 14 residues.

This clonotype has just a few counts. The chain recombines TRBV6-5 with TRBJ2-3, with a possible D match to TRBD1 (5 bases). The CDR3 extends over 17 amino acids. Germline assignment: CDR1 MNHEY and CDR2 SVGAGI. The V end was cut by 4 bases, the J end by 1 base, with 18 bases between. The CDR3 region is CASSCPAFRARTDTQYF. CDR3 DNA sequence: TGTGCCAGCAGTTGCCCTGCGTTCAGGGCGCGCACAGATACGCAGTATTTT.

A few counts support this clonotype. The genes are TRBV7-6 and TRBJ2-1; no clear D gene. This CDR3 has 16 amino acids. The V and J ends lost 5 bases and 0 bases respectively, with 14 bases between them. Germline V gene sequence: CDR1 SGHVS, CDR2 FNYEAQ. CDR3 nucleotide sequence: TGTGCCAGCAGCCTCCTCTGGGGTAGCTCCTACAATGAGCAGTTCTTC. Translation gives CASSLLWGSSYNEQFF.

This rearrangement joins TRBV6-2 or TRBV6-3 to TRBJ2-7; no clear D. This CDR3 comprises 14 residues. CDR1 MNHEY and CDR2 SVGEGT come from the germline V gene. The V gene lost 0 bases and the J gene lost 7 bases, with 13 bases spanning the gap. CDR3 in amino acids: CASSYSDTRWEQYF. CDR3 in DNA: TGTGCCAGCAGTTACTCTGACACCCGCTGGGAGCAGTACTTC.

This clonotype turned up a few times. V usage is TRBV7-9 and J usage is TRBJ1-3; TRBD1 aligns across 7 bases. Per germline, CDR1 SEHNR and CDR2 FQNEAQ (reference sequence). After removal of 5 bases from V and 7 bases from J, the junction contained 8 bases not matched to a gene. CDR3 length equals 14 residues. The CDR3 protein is CASSVRGPGNTIYF. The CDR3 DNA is TGTGCCAGCAGCGTGAGGGGGCCGGGGAACACCATATATTTT.

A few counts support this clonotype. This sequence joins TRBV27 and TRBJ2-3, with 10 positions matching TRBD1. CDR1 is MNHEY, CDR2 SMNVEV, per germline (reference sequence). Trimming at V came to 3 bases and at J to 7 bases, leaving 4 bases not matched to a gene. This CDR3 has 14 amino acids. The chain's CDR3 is CASSLRDRGHTQYF. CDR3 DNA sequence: TGTGCCAGCAGTTTGCGGGACAGGGGACATACGCAGTATTTT.

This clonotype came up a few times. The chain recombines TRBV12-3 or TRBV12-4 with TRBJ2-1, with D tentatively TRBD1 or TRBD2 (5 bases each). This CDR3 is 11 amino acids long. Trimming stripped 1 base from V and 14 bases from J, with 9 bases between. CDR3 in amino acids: CASSLGDRKFF. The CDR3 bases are TGTGCCAGCAGTTTAGGGGACCGGAAGTTCTTC.

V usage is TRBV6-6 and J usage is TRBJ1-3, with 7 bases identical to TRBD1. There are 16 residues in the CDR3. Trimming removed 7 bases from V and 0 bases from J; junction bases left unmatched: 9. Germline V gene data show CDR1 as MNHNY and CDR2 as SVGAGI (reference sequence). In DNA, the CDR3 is TGTGCCAGCACCCGAACAACAGGGGACTCTGGAAACACCATATATTTT. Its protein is CASTRTTGDSGNTIYF.

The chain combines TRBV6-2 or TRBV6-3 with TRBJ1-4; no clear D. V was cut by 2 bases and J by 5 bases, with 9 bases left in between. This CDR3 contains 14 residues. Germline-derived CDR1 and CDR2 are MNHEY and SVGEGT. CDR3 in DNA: TGTGCCAGCAGTTACGGCGGAGCGAATGAAAAACTGTTTTTT. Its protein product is CASSYGGANEKLFF.

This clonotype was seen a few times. The DNA of the CDR3 is TGTGCCACCAGTGCCCTCGAGGGTCAGCCCCAGCATTTT. Translated, it gives CATSALEGQPQHF. The chain links TRBV24-1 to TRBJ1-5, with D unresolved. V was pared by 5 bases and J by 6 bases, with 10 bases between. The germline gives CDR1 KGHDR, CDR2 SFDVKD. The CDR3 spans 13 residues.

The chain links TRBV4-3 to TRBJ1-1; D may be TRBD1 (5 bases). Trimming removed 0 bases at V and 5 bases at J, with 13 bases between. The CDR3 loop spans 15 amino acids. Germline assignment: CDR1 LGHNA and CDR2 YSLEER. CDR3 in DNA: TGCGCCAGCAGCCAAGAATGGGCTGGGGGAACTGAAGCTTTCTTT. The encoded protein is CASSQEWAGGTEAFF.

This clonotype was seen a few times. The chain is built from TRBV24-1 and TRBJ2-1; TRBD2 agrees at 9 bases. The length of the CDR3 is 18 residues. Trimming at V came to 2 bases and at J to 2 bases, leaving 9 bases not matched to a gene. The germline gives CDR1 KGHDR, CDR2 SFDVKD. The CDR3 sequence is CATSDSKVGTSPYNEQFF. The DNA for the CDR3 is TGTGCCACCAGTGATTCTAAGGTCGGGACTAGCCCCTACAATGAGCAGTTCTTC.

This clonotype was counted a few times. CDR3 bases: TGTGCCAGCAGTTACTACGACATTCAGTACTTC. Translating gives CASSYYDIQYF. This sequence joins TRBV6-2 or TRBV6-3 and TRBJ2-4; D is unresolved. Trimming removed 1 base at V and 8 bases at J, with 3 bases between. The CDR3 has 11 residues. The germline V gene has CDR1 MNHEY and CDR2 SVGEGT.

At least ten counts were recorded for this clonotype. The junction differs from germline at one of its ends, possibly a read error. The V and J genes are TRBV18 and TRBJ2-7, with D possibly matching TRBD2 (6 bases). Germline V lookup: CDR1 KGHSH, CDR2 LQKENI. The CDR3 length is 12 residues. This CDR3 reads CASSPGTYEQYF. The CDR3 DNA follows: TGCGCCAGCAGCCCTGGGACTTACGAGCAGTACTTC.